A single sample is the source of the 30 T cell receptor beta chains below, sequenced in a study of blood T cell repertoires in COVID-19. The protocol was immunoSEQ multiplex PCR, while the TCRdb copy is restricted to in-frame clones and leaves out a portion. Altogether 200,000 to 250,000 clones are present, around 90% being singletons, with the ten largest covering less than 15%. Sequencing used peripheral blood. These receptor sequences come from a woman under 30 who had recovered from COVID-19.

This clone was picked up one time. The DNA of the CDR3 is TGTGCCAGCAGCGGTACAGGGGATCAGTACTTC. It codes for CASSGTGDQYF. The V and J genes are TRBV6-5 and TRBJ2-4; TRBD1 matches 7 bases. In germline, CDR1 is MNHEY, CDR2 SVGAGI. The CDR3 spans 11 residues. The J segment lost 12 bases and the V segment lost 6 bases, leaving 5 bases of the junction unmatched.

The rearrangement links TRBV7-2 to TRBJ2-1; TRBD2 is a possible D gene (6 bases). V was trimmed by 7 bases and J by 0 bases, leaving 10 bases between them. This CDR3 spans 14 amino acids. Germline V gene lookup returns CDR1 SGHTA and CDR2 FQGNSA. Here the CDR3 reads CASTGSGSYNEQFF. In nucleotides, the CDR3 is TGTGCCAGCACCGGGAGTGGCTCCTACAATGAGCAGTTCTTC. The full variable domain, with the rest looked up from reference TRBV7-2 and TRBJ2-1, is GAGVSQSPSNKVTEKGKDVELRCDPISGHTALYWYRQSLGQGLEFLIYFQGNSAPDKSGLPSDRFSAERTGGSVSTLTIQRTQQEDSAVYLCASTGSGSYNEQFFGPGTRLTVL.

The chain carries TRBV7-2 and TRBJ2-7; 13 bases match TRBD2. Germline-derived CDR1 and CDR2 are SGHTA and FQGNSA. The trim removed 4 bases at V and 2 bases at J, leaving 5 bases unmatched. The length of the CDR3 is 16 residues. Written as DNA, the CDR3 is TGTGCCAGCAGCTGGACTAGCGGGAGTAGGACCTACGAGCAGTACTTC. Translating gives CASSWTSGSRTYEQYF.

The table lists this clone with many counts. The chain has TRBV4-3 and TRBJ2-3; a possible D gene is TRBD1 (6 bases). V lost 0 bases to trimming and J lost 0 bases, with 10 bases between them. Germline CDR1 is LGHNA and CDR2 is YSLEER. The CDR3 covers 16 residues. The CDR3 sequence is CASSQDGDRSTDTQYF. The CDR3 DNA reads as TGCGCCAGCAGCCAAGATGGTGACAGGAGCACAGATACGCAGTATTTT.

The rearrangement links TRBV7-3 to TRBJ2-1, with TRBD2 matching over 10 bases. The germline CDR1 and CDR2 sequences are SGHTA and FQGTGA. CDR3 length equals 16 residues. With 2 bases clipped from V and 9 bases from J, the junction kept 10 bases outside the gene matches. CDR3 residues: CASSLVASGSGSEQFF. CDR3 in DNA: TGTGCCAGCAGCTTAGTTGCTAGCGGGAGTGGAAGTGAGCAGTTCTTC.

The rearrangement uses TRBV24-1 and TRBJ2-3; D possibly corresponds to TRBD2 (5 bases). Germline-derived CDR1 and CDR2 are KGHDR and SFDVKD. The CDR3 spans 15 residues. V dropped 1 base and J dropped 6 bases, with 13 bases sitting between them. The CDR3: CATSDFILSGDTQYF. As DNA, the CDR3 is TGTGCCACCAGTGATTTCATACTCAGCGGCGATACGCAGTATTTT.

This clone was observed a single time. The chain is built from TRBV14 and TRBJ1-1, with D possibly TRBD1 on 5 matching bases. The V end was cut by 2 bases, the J end by 0 bases, with 10 bases between. In germline, CDR1 is SGHDN, CDR2 FVKESK. CDR3 length equals 15 residues. The CDR3 sequence: CASSQLAGMNTEAFF. The DNA of the CDR3 is TGTGCCAGCAGCCAACTGGCAGGGATGAACACTGAAGCTTTCTTT.

The CDR3 sequence: CASSGLAGGPYEQYF. CDR3 sequence (DNA): TGTGCCAGCAGTGGGTTAGCGGGAGGGCCCTACGAGCAGTACTTC. The rearrangement links TRBV7-8 to TRBJ2-7; TRBD2 matches at 11 bases. Per germline, CDR1 SGHVS and CDR2 FQNEAQ. The CDR3 covers 15 residues. Germline trimming cut 6 bases from V and 2 bases from J; bases unmatched to any gene: 6.

This chain links TRBV30 with TRBJ1-2; 8 bases match TRBD1. V shed 4 bases and J 4 bases; nucleotides not matched to a gene: 14. Germline values: CDR1 GTSNPN, CDR2 SVGIG (reference sequence). The length of the CDR3 is 16 residues. The CDR3 is CAWTKSLGQGGYGYTF. CDR3 in DNA: TGTGCCTGGACTAAATCTCTAGGACAGGGTGGCTATGGCTACACCTTC. The full variable domain, completed using reference TRBV30 and TRBJ1-2, is SQTIHQWPATLVQPVGSPLSLECTVEGTSNPNLYWYRQAAGRGLQLLFYSVGIGQISSEVPQNLSASRPQDRQFILSSKKLLLSDSGFYLCAWTKSLGQGGYGYTFGSGTRLTVV.

This rearrangement joins TRBV6-8 to TRBJ2-7, with TRBD1 matching 10 bases. The CDR3 sequence is 16 residues long. Losses at the gene ends were 0 bases for V and 3 bases for J; bases not matched to a gene: 5. Germline V lookup: CDR1 MNHGY, CDR2 SAAAGT. CDR3 region: CASSYSRQGAHYEQYF. For the CDR3, the DNA is TGTGCCAGCAGTTACTCGAGACAGGGGGCCCACTACGAGCAGTACTTC.

The chain carries TRBV3-1 (or the pseudogene TRBV3-2) and TRBJ2-7, with a tentative D call TRBD1 (5 bases). The V and J ends lost 1 base and 0 bases respectively, with 10 bases between them. CDR3 size: 15 residues. Germline CDR1 LGHDT, CDR2 YNNKEL (reference sequence). Here the CDR3 reads CASSQGGYLSYEQYF. The CDR3 DNA follows: TGTGCCAGCAGCCAAGGGGGCTATCTCTCCTACGAGCAGTACTTC.

This clone was observed once. The chain combines TRBV7-9 with TRBJ1-4, with D hard to call. V lost 2 bases, J lost 0 bases, and 10 bases lay in between. This CDR3 contains 16 residues. Per germline, CDR1 SEHNR and CDR2 FQNEAQ (reference sequence). The CDR3 DNA sequence: TGTGCCAGCAGCTTATCGATTACTGCAACTAATGAAAAACTGTTTTTT. This encodes CASSLSITATNEKLFF.

The chain is built from TRBV30 and TRBJ2-5, with TRBD1 matching over 7 bases. Germline trimming cut 4 bases from V and 2 bases from J; bases unmatched to any gene: 7. Germline V gives CDR1 GTSNPN, CDR2 SVGIG (reference sequence). This CDR3 is built from 14 residues. CDR3 in DNA: TGTGCCTGGACGAACAGGGGTCTGCAAGAGACCCAGTACTTC. Its protein product is CAWTNRGLQETQYF. The complete variable domain, with remaining parts taken from reference TRBV30 and TRBJ2-5, reads SQTIHQWPATLVQPVGSPLSLECTVEGTSNPNLYWYRQAAGRGLQLLFYSVGIGQISSEVPQNLSASRPQDRQFILSSKKLLLSDSGFYLCAWTNRGLQETQYFGPGTRLLVL.

This chain uses TRBV19 with TRBJ2-7; maybe TRBD1 (7 bases). V was cut by 3 bases and J by 3 bases, with 15 bases left in between. Germline loops: CDR1 LNHDA, CDR2 SQIVND (reference sequence). The CDR3 has 15 amino acids. The chain's CDR3 is CASSIRGTENYEQYF. The CDR3, as DNA: TGTGCCAGTAGTATCAGGGGGACTGAGAACTACGAGCAGTACTTC. Drawing the rest from reference TRBV19 and TRBJ2-7, the complete variable domain is DGGITQSPKYLFRKEGQNVTLSCEQNLNHDAMYWYRQDPGQGLRLIYYSQIVNDFQKGDIAEGYSVSREKKESFPLTVTSAQKNPTAFYLCASSIRGTENYEQYFGPGTRLTVT.

The rearrangement joins TRBV10-3 to TRBJ1-2, with D possibly being TRBD1 (6 bases). The CDR3 runs 15 residues. The V end lost 9 bases, the J end lost 2 bases, and 19 bases lay between the germline ends. CDR1 and CDR2 from the germline V gene are ENHRY and SYGVKD. The CDR3 region has the DNA TGTGCCATACTCGACAGGAACTCGGAAAACTATGGCTACACCTTC. It translates to CAILDRNSENYGYTF.

This sequence joins TRBV30 and TRBJ1-1; the D is unclear. V lost 5 bases to trimming and J lost 2 bases, with 6 bases between them. The CDR3 covers 11 residues. The germline gives CDR1 GTSNPN, CDR2 SVGIG (reference sequence). CDR3 loop: CAWGRNTEAFF. CDR3 DNA sequence: TGTGCCTGGGGCAGAAACACTGAAGCTTTCTTT.

The J gene is TRBJ1-2, the V gene TRBV30, with D possibly TRBD1 on 6 matching bases. V shed 3 bases and J shed 6 bases, with 17 bases lying between them. CDR1 is GTSNPN, CDR2 SVGIG, per germline (reference sequence). The CDR3 has 14 amino acids. The CDR3 loop is CAWSPLGGAHGYTF. The CDR3 DNA reads as TGTGCCTGGAGCCCCCTTGGGGGGGCTCATGGCTACACCTTC.

The rearrangement links TRBV6-5 to TRBJ2-1, with a possible D match to TRBD2 (5 bases). Trimming shortened V by 6 bases and J by 0 bases, and 12 bases separated the two germline ends. This CDR3 is built from 15 residues. The germline V gene has CDR1 MNHEY and CDR2 SVGAGI. The CDR3 DNA sequence: TGTGCCAGCAGCACGAGCGGTCCCTCCTACAATGAGCAGTTCTTC. Residues: CASSTSGPSYNEQFF.

The chain combines TRBV19 with TRBJ2-7, with a tentative D call TRBD1 (5 bases). Germline V gives CDR1 LNHDA, CDR2 SQIVND (reference sequence). Deletions cut 3 bases from V and 6 bases from J, with 12 bases between. The CDR3 is made up of 13 amino acids. The CDR3 loop reads CASSIQRGGEQYF. The CDR3 DNA reads TGTGCCAGTAGTATCCAAAGGGGCGGCGAGCAGTACTTC.

This clone was seen once. This rearrangement joins TRBV14 to TRBJ1-2; tentatively, D is TRBD1 (6 bases). CDR1 and CDR2 (germline): SGHDN, FVKESK. The CDR3 totals 15 residues. Trimming took off 5 bases at V and 7 bases at J, with 20 bases between the two ends. The DNA for the CDR3 is TGTGCCAGCAGCAGAGAAAGAACAGGGTACGGTGGCTACACCTTC. Protein: CASSRERTGYGGYTF.

This clone was seen just once. This chain joins TRBV2 and TRBJ1-1; D uncertain. Germline V gene data show CDR1 as SNHLY and CDR2 as FYNNEI. There are 14 residues in the CDR3. The ends were cut back, 0 bases at V and 4 bases at J, with 9 bases in the middle. The CDR3 nucleotides are TGTGCCAGCAGTGAAGCCTGGGAGGGCACTGAAGCTTTCTTT. Translated: CASSEAWEGTEAFF.

The CDR3: CASSPPGTADQPQHF. CDR3 nucleotide sequence: TGCGCCAGCAGCCCCCCCGGGACTGCAGATCAGCCCCAGCATTTT. J is TRBJ1-5 and V is TRBV4-1, with D possibly TRBD1 on 5 matching bases. Trimming left V 4 bases short and J 5 bases short, with 15 bases between. There are 15 residues in the CDR3. The germline V gene encodes CDR1 MGHRA and CDR2 YSYEKL.

The chain uses TRBV7-9 and TRBJ1-4; maybe TRBD1 (6 bases). Germline V gene sequence: CDR1 SEHNR, CDR2 FQNEAQ (reference sequence). This CDR3 region has 14 residues. The V gene lost 5 bases and the J gene lost 8 bases, with 15 bases spanning the gap. Written as DNA, the CDR3 is TGTGCCAGCAGCAAGGGGGGGGCTGGCGAAAAACTGTTTTTT. Protein sequence: CASSKGGAGEKLFF.

CDR3 region: CASSLAGGRDTEAFF. CDR3 nucleotide sequence: TGTGCCAGCAGCTTAGCAGGGGGACGGGACACTGAAGCTTTCTTT. This chain links TRBV7-9 with TRBJ1-1; a weak D match, TRBD1 (6 bases). CDR1 and CDR2 from the germline V gene are SEHNR and FQNEAQ (reference sequence). CDR3 length equals 15 residues. The germline V and J ends were trimmed by 0 bases and 3 bases, with 11 bases remaining between them.

This clone was seen a single time. This chain joins TRBV18 and TRBJ1-2; D is unresolved. Germline loops: CDR1 KGHSH, CDR2 LQKENI. The CDR3 extends over 12 amino acids. The germline V and J ends were trimmed by 5 bases and 8 bases, with 12 bases remaining between them. The CDR3 nucleotides are TGTGCCAGCTCATCCGTCCTCCTGGGCTACACCTTC. Protein product: CASSSVLLGYTF. The full variable domain, completed using reference TRBV18 and TRBJ1-2, is NAGVMQNPRHLVRRRGQEARLRCSPMKGHSHVYWYRQLPEEGLKFMVYLQKENIIDESGMPKERFSAEFPKEGPSILRIQQVVRGDSAAYFCASSSVLLGYTFGSGTRLTVV.

The chain combines TRBV7-6 with TRBJ1-5, with TRBD1 as a possible D gene (5 bases). V was trimmed by 2 bases and J by 6 bases, leaving 14 bases between them. The CDR3 contains 15 residues. The germline V gene encodes CDR1 SGHVS and CDR2 FNYEAQ. The CDR3 sequence: CASSLLLGGGQPQHF. CDR3 coding DNA: TGTGCCAGCAGCTTACTATTGGGGGGGGGTCAGCCCCAGCATTTT.

The V and J genes are TRBV25-1 and TRBJ2-3; TRBD1 is a possible D gene (5 bases). Germline V gene data show CDR1 as MGHDK and CDR2 as SYGVNS. The CDR3 is 15 amino acids. V dropped 10 bases and J dropped 0 bases, with 17 bases sitting between them. CDR3 DNA: TGTGCCACCCAAGAAGGGGCATATAGCACAGATACGCAGTATTTT. This gives the protein CATQEGAYSTDTQYF.

The V gene is TRBV3-1 (or the pseudogene TRBV3-2), the J gene TRBJ1-4; TRBD1 might be the D (6 bases). CDR1 is LGHDT and CDR2 is YNNKEL in the germline V gene (reference sequence). Trimming shortened V by 6 bases and J by 3 bases, and 29 bases separated the two germline ends. This CDR3 spans 20 amino acids. The DNA of the CDR3 is TGTGCCAGCAGTAAGGATCCCGGGGGGCATCTTTTCTCTGCTAATGAAAAACTGTTTTTT. Its protein is CASSKDPGGHLFSANEKLFF.

This clone came up once. The CDR3 DNA follows: TGTGCCAGCAGCGAAACGACAGGGGGCTACGAGCAGTACTTC. Its translation: CASSETTGGYEQYF. This chain uses TRBV27 with TRBJ2-7; 9 bases are shared with TRBD1. Germline V CDR1 and CDR2: MNHEY, SMNVEV (reference sequence). J lost 3 bases, V lost 6 bases, and 6 bases had no gene match. The CDR3 runs 14 residues.

This sequence joins TRBV6-5 and TRBJ1-1; D possibly corresponds to TRBD1 (6 bases). V lost 6 bases to trimming and J lost 1 base, with 6 bases between them. Germline-derived CDR1 and CDR2 are MNHEY and SVGAGI. The CDR3 is 12 amino acids. CDR3 region: CASRGGNTEAFF. CDR3 nucleotide sequence: TGTGCCAGCAGAGGGGGGAACACTGAAGCTTTCTTT.